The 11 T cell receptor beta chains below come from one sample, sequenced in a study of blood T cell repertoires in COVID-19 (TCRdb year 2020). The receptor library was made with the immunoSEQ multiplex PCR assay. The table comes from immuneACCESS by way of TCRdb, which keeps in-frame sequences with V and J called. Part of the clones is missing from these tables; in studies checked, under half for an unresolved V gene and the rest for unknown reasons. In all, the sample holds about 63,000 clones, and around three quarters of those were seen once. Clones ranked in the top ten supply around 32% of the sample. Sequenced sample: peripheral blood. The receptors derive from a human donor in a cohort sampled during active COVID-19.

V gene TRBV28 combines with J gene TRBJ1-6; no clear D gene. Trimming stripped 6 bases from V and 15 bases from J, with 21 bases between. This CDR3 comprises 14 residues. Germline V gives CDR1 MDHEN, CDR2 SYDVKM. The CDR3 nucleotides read TGTGCCAGCAGAACCAGCGATCCCCCTTATGTCCTCCACTTT. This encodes CASRTSDPPYVLHF.

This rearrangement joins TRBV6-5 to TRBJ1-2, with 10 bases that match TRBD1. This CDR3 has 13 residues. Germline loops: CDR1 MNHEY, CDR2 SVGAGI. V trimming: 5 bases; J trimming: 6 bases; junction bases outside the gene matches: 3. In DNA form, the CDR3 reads TGTGCCAGCAGTCGGACAGGGGGGGATGGCTACACCTTC. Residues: CASSRTGGDGYTF.

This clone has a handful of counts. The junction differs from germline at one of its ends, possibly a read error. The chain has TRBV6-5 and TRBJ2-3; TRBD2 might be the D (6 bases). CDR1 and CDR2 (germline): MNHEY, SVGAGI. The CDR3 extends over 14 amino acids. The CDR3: CASSKGGVTATQYF. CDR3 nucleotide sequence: TGTGCCAGCAGTAAGGGCGGGGTTACAGCTACGCAGTATTTT.

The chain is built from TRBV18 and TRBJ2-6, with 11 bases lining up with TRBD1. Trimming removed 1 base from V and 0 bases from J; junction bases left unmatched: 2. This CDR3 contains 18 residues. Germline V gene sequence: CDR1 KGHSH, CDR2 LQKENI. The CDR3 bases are TGTGCCAGCTCACCACGCGGGACAGGGGGCTCTGGGGCCAACGTCCTGACTTTC. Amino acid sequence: CASSPRGTGGSGANVLTF.

The CDR3 DNA reads TGTGCCAGCAGCGAGGAGCCGGTCAATGAGCAGTTCTTC. As protein: CASSEEPVNEQFF. The chain uses TRBV9 and TRBJ2-1, with D unclear. The germline CDR1 and CDR2 sequences are SGDLS and YYNGEE. This CDR3 has 13 amino acids. V lost 3 bases and J lost 6, with 10 bases in between.

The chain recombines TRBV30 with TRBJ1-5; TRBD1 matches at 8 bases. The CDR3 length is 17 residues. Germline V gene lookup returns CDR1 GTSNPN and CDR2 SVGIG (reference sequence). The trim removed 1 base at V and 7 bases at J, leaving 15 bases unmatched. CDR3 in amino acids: CAWSAARTGWSDQPQHF. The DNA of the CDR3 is TGTGCCTGGAGTGCAGCCCGGACAGGGTGGAGTGACCAGCCCCAGCATTTT.

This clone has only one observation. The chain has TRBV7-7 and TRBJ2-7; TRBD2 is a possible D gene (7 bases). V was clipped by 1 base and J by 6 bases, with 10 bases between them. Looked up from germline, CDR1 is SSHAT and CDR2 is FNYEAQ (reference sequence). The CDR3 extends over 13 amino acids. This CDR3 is CASSLGGGGEQYF. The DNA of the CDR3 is TGTGCCAGCAGCTTAGGGGGGGGCGGCGAGCAGTACTTC.

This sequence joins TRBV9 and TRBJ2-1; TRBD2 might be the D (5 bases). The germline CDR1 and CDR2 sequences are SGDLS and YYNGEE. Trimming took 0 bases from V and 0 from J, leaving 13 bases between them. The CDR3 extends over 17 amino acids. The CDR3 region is CASSVATGRGSYNEQFF. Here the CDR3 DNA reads TGTGCCAGCAGCGTAGCTACGGGTCGGGGCTCCTACAATGAGCAGTTCTTC. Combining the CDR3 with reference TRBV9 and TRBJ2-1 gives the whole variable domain DSGVTQTPKHLITATGQRVTLRCSPRSGDLSVYWYQQSLDQGLQFLIQYYNGEERAKGNILERFSAQQFPDLHSELNLSSLELGDSALYFCASSVATGRGSYNEQFFGPGTRLTVL.

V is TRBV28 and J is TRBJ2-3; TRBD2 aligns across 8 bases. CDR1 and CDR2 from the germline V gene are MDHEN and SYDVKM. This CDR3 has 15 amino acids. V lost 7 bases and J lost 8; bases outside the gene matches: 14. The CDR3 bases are TGTGCCAGCACCCCTTCGGGGACTAGAAGTCCTACGCAGTATTTT. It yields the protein CASTPSGTRSPTQYF.

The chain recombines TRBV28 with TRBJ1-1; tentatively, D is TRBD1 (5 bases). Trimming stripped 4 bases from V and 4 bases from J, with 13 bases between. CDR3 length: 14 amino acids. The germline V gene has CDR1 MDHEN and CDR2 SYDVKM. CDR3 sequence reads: CASSSPPGSTEAFF. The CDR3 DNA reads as TGTGCCAGCAGTTCCCCCCCAGGGTCCACTGAAGCTTTCTTT.

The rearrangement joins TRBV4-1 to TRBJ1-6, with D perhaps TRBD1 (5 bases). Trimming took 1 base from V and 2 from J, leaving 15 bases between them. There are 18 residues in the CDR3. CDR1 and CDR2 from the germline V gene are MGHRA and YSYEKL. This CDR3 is CASSQGHRGSAYNSPLHF. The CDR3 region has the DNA TGCGCCAGCAGCCAAGGTCATCGGGGGAGCGCCTATAATTCACCCCTCCACTTT.